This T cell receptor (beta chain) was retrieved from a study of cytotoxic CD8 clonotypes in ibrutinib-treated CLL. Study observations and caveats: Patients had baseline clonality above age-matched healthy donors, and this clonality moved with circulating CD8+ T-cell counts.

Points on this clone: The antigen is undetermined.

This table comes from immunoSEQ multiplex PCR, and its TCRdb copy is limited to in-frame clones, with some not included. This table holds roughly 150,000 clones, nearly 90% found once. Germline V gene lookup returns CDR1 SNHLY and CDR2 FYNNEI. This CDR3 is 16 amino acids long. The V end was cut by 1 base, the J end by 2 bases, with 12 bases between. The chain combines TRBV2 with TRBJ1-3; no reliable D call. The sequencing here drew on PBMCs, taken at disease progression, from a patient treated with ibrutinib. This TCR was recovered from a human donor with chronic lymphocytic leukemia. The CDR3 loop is CASSEGVGSTGNTIYF. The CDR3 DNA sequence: TGTGCCAGCAGTGAAGGGGTGGGAAGCACTGGAAACACCATATATTTT. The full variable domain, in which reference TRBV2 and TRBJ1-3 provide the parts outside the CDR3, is EPEVTQTPSHQVTQMGQEVILRCVPISNHLYFYWYRQILGQKVEFLVSFYNNEISEKSEIFDDQFSVERPDGSNFTLKIRSTKLEDSAMYFCASSEGVGSTGNTIYFGEGSWLTVV.